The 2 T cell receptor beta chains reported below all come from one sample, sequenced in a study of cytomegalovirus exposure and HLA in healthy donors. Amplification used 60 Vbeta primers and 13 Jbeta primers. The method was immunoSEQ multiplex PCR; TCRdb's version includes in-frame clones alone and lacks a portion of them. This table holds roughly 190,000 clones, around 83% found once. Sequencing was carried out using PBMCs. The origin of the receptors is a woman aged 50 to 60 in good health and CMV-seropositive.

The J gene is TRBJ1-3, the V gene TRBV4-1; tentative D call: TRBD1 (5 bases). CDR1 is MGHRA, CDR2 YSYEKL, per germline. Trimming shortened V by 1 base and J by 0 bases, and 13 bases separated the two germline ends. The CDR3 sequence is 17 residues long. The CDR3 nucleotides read TGCGCCAGCAGCCAAGGGGGCCGGAGAGGCTCTGGAAACACCATATATTTT. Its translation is CASSQGGRRGSGNTIYF.

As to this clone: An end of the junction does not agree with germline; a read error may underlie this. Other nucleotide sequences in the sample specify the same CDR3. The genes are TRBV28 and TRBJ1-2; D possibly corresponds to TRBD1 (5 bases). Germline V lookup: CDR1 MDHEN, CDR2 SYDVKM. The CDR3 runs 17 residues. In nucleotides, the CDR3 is TGTGCCAGTAGTTTAGGCCCAGGGAGGGAGATTAACTATGGCTACACCTTC. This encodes CASSLGPGREINYGYTF.